The T cell receptor beta chain under discussion was sequenced for a study of Graves' ophthalmopathy and Graves' hyperthyroidism. CDR3 length: 18 residues. Germline values: CDR1 MNHEY, CDR2 SVGEGT. The ends were cut back, 2 bases at V and 4 bases at J, with 24 bases in the middle. Comment on this clonotype: The antigen remains undetermined.

The study's findings and limits: Detection in blood was also observed for most expanded thyroid clonotypes above 0.001 frequency.

Serum thyroxine and TRAb, along with clinical symptoms, thyroid ultrasound and orbital computed tomography, were what diagnosis relied on. Amplification from RNA transcripts yielded the TCR beta CDR3 regions. HTBI primers served in a first-round RT-PCR, which a second-round multiplex PCR followed. TCRdb redid the calling of the multiplex PCR reads with MiXCR, one entry per CDR3 protein. In the table there are about 200,000 distinct CDR3 sequences, roughly 27% of which are singletons. The sequenced material came from peripheral blood. The V and J genes are TRBV6-2 or TRBV6-3 and TRBJ2-7; D might be TRBD1 (6 bases). The receptor was isolated from a man aged 45-65 years with Graves' ophthalmopathy. The CDR3 reads CASSYIRIPTQGSYEQYF. CDR3 DNA sequence: TGTGCCAGCAGTTACATCCGCATACCCACACAGGGATCGTACGAGCAGTACTTC.